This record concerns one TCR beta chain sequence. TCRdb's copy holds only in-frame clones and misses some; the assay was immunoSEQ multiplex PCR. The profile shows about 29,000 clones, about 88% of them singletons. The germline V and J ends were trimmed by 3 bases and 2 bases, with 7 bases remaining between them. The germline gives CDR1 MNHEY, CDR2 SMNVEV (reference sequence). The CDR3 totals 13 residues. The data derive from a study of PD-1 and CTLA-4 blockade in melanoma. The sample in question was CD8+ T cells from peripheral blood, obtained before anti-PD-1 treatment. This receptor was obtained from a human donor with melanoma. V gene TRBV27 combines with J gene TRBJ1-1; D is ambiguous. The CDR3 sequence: CASSFTLNTEAFF. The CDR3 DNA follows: TGTGCCAGCAGTTTTACCTTAAACACTGAAGCTTTCTTT.